What follows are 30 T cell receptor beta chains derived from one specimen sequenced in a study of identical twins. MiXCR was run by TCRdb on the 5' RACE reads, yielding one entry per CDR3 protein. The repertoire holds 300,000 to 400,000 distinct CDR3 sequences, with 9% to 15% as singletons. These data are also associated with another study on yellow fever vaccine responses in identical twins.

Sequencing was carried out using CD8+ T cells sorted from blood. These receptors were obtained from a woman aged 18-29 years in good health.

The table lists this clonotype with a few counts. V and J are TRBV27 and TRBJ2-7; 12 bases match TRBD2. CDR1 MNHEY and CDR2 SMNVEV come from the germline V gene (reference sequence). The CDR3 contains 14 residues. Losses at the gene ends were 7 bases for V and 6 bases for J; bases not matched to a gene: 7. In nucleotides, the CDR3 is TGTGCCAGCACCAGACTAGCGGGAGAAGTCGAGCAGTACTTC. This gives the protein CASTRLAGEVEQYF.

This clonotype was recorded once. The chain employs TRBV7-1 and TRBJ2-6; 15 bases fit TRBD2. TRBV7-1 is sorted into the ORF group, with uncertain function. CDR3 length: 21 amino acids. V shed 2 bases, J shed 1 base, and the junction held 9 bases outside the gene matches. This CDR3 reads CASSSNGLAGGLRSGANVLTF. DNA of the CDR3: TGTGCCAGCAGCTCAAATGGACTAGCGGGAGGGCTTAGGTCTGGGGCCAACGTCCTGACTTTC.

This clonotype was counted a few times. This sequence joins TRBV5-1 and TRBJ2-2; TRBD1 matches 11 bases. After removal of 4 bases from V and 6 bases from J, the junction contained 2 bases not matched to a gene. The CDR3 is 14 amino acids. Germline V lookup: CDR1 SGHRS, CDR2 YFSETQ. The CDR3 DNA reads TGCGCCAGCAGCGTGGGACAGGGGGCCGGGGAGCTGTTTTTT. Translation gives CASSVGQGAGELFF.

In this sample, this clonotype turned up a few times. The rearrangement links TRBV2 to TRBJ2-3; no clear D. This CDR3 has 13 residues. CDR1 and CDR2 (germline): SNHLY, FYNNEI. Trimming took 7 bases from V and 0 from J, leaving 8 bases between them. CDR3 in DNA: TGTGCCAGCATTCCCCCAAGCACAGATACGCAGTATTTT. This codes for CASIPPSTDTQYF. Using reference TRBV2 and TRBJ2-3 for the parts outside the CDR3, the full variable domain is EPEVTQTPSHQVTQMGQEVILRCVPISNHLYFYWYRQILGQKVEFLVSFYNNEISEKSEIFDDQFSVERPDGSNFTLKIRSTKLEDSAMYFCASIPPSTDTQYFGPGTRLTVL.

The rearrangement joins TRBV5-1 to TRBJ2-7, with TRBD2 identical over 7 bases. V lost 4 bases and J lost 5; bases outside the gene matches: 15. The CDR3 consists of 16 residues. Germline V gene lookup returns CDR1 SGHRS and CDR2 YFSETQ. CDR3 DNA sequence: TGCGCCAGCAGCCCGACCCCATTGGGGGAGGGCCACGAGCAGTACTTC. Its protein is CASSPTPLGEGHEQYF.

This clonotype turned up a few times. The V and J genes are TRBV12-3 or TRBV12-4 and TRBJ2-7; the D gene is possibly TRBD2 (6 bases). Trimming took 3 bases from V and 6 from J, leaving 9 bases between them. The CDR3 runs 12 residues. CDR3 protein: CASSFIGGEQYF. CDR3 bases: TGTGCCAGCAGTTTTATCGGGGGCGAGCAGTACTTC.

With respect to this clonotype: The DNA is left out, because the CDR3 cannot be placed on it with certainty; the CDR3 is given as TCRdb lists it. This chain's CDR3 is CASSVDPSGKGNTGELFFF. V gene TRBV9 combines with J gene TRBJ2-2. The CDR3 is made up of 19 amino acids, end residues included. Germline CDR1 SGDLS, CDR2 YYNGEE.

This chain links TRBV20-1 with TRBJ1-2, with 7 bases matching TRBD1. Germline trimming cut 1 base from V and 6 bases from J; bases unmatched to any gene: 2. Germline lookup yields CDR1 DFQATT and CDR2 SNEGSKA (reference sequence). This CDR3 comprises 12 residues. This CDR3 is CSARAGGHGYTF. The CDR3 nucleotides read TGCAGTGCTAGAGCAGGGGGACATGGCTACACCTTC.

This chain joins TRBV7-9 and TRBJ2-3, with D possibly being TRBD1 (6 bases). V was pared by 5 bases and J by 7 bases, with 10 bases between. CDR3 length equals 12 residues. CDR1 and CDR2 (germline): SEHNR, FQNEAQ (reference sequence). The CDR3 is CASSGDRNTQYF. The CDR3 DNA reads as TGTGCCAGCAGCGGAGACAGGAATACGCAGTATTTT.

The V call is TRBV6-1, the J call TRBJ1-2; D is undetermined. This CDR3 is 12 amino acids long. Germline V gene lookup returns CDR1 MNHNS and CDR2 SASEGT. V lost 6 bases to trimming and J lost 2 bases, with 7 bases between them. The CDR3 sequence: CASRHTNYGYTF. DNA of the CDR3: TGTGCCAGCAGACACACCAACTATGGCTACACCTTC.

This clonotype came up a few times. This rearrangement joins TRBV6-5 to TRBJ1-2; a possible D gene is TRBD1 (5 bases). CDR3 size: 13 residues. Trimming stripped 2 bases from V and 4 bases from J, with 8 bases between. From germline, CDR1 is MNHEY and CDR2 SVGAGI. The CDR3 nucleotides read TGTGCCAGCAGTTACGGGACTAGCTATGGCTACACCTTC. Protein product: CASSYGTSYGYTF.

The sample holds many counts of this clonotype. V gene TRBV10-3 combines with J gene TRBJ2-1, with D perhaps assigned TRBD1 or TRBD2 (6 bases each). V lost 3 bases, J lost 5 bases, and 26 bases lay in between. Germline values: CDR1 ENHRY, CDR2 SYGVKD. CDR3 length: 19 amino acids. CDR3 DNA: TGTGCCATCAGTGAAAGGGGGACTCCCCAAGTACAGATCCACAATGAGCAGTTCTTC. Translating gives CAISERGTPQVQIHNEQFF.

This clonotype was found many times. V gene TRBV12-3 or TRBV12-4 combines with J gene TRBJ2-1; D possibly corresponds to TRBD1 (5 bases). Between the trimmed V and J ends, which lost 6 bases and 0 bases, there was a span of 15 bases. This CDR3 is 16 amino acids long. CDR3: CASSLWGISSYNEQFF. The CDR3 coding sequence is TGTGCCAGCAGCCTTTGGGGCATAAGCTCCTACAATGAGCAGTTCTTC.

This clonotype was counted a few times. The V and J genes are TRBV7-9 and TRBJ2-7; 7 bases line up with TRBD2. Germline assignment: CDR1 SEHNR and CDR2 FQNEAQ (reference sequence). Trimming cost V 11 bases and J 4 bases; bases outside gene matches: 11. This CDR3 comprises 13 residues. In DNA form, the CDR3 reads TGTGCCGTGTCCGGCAGCGGGGTTTACGAGCAGTACTTC. The encoded protein is CAVSGSGVYEQYF.

This clonotype was seen more than once but under ten times. V is TRBV2 and J is TRBJ2-7; weak D call: TRBD2 (5 bases). This CDR3 contains 15 residues. Per the germline V gene, CDR1 is SNHLY and CDR2 is FYNNEI. Deletions cut 0 bases from V and 0 bases from J, with 9 bases between. In DNA, the CDR3 is TGTGCCAGCAGTGAAGCGGCGGGCGGCTCCTACGAGCAGTACTTC. Protein sequence: CASSEAAGGSYEQYF.

This clonotype was observed a few times. This chain joins TRBV28 and TRBJ2-4; the D gene is possibly TRBD1 (6 bases). Germline V gene lookup returns CDR1 MDHEN and CDR2 SYDVKM. This CDR3 region has 16 residues. Deletions cut 3 bases from V and 7 bases from J, with 19 bases between. The CDR3 protein is CASSLLISQGRNIQYF. Written as DNA, the CDR3 is TGTGCCAGCAGTTTGTTAATCTCCCAGGGGCGGAACATTCAGTACTTC. Supplemented by reference TRBV28 and TRBJ2-4, the full variable domain reads DVKVTQSSRYLVKRTGEKVFLECVQDMDHENMFWYRQDPGLGLRLIYFSYDVKMKEKGDIPEGYSVSREKKERFSLILESASTNQTSMYLCASSLLISQGRNIQYFGAGTRLSVL.

There are a few counts of this clonotype. The V gene is TRBV11-2, the J gene TRBJ2-3, with D perhaps matching TRBD2 (6 bases). Trimming shortened V by 5 bases and J by 0 bases, and 12 bases separated the two germline ends. The CDR3 is 15 amino acids. Germline-derived CDR1 and CDR2 are SGHAT and FQNNGV. CDR3 in DNA: TGTGCCAGCAGCCGGGACTTCTCGAGCACAGATACGCAGTATTTT. The encoded protein is CASSRDFSSTDTQYF.

About this clonotype itself: Compared with germline, one end of the junction differs, possibly owing to a read error. The chain couples TRBV4-1 to TRBJ2-4; D is ambiguous. CDR3 length: 13 residues. Germline CDR1 is MGHRA and CDR2 is YSYEKL. This CDR3 is CASSQGTKIIQYF. DNA for the CDR3: TGCGCCAGCAGCCAAGGGACCAAAATCATTCAGTACTTC.

The table lists this clonotype with a few counts. The chain couples TRBV6-5 to TRBJ2-5; tentative D call: TRBD1 (5 bases). Germline values: CDR1 MNHEY, CDR2 SVGAGI. V lost 2 bases to trimming and J lost 5 bases, with 18 bases between them. This CDR3 is built from 16 residues. CDR3 sequence: CASSYAAGKGLETQYF. The CDR3 bases are TGTGCCAGCAGTTACGCGGCAGGGAAAGGTCTGGAGACCCAGTACTTC.

This rearrangement joins TRBV2 to TRBJ1-5, with D possibly being TRBD1 (5 bases). Germline CDR1 is SNHLY and CDR2 is FYNNEI. CDR3 size: 14 residues. The germline V and J ends were trimmed by 4 bases and 5 bases, with 12 bases remaining between them. The CDR3 region is CASSGLQGDQPQHF. CDR3 in DNA: TGTGCCAGCAGTGGATTACAAGGGGATCAGCCCCAGCATTTT.

This clonotype appeared many times. One end of the junction does not line up with germline, which may come from a read error. This chain links TRBV12-3 or TRBV12-4 with TRBJ2-5; TRBD2 agrees at 12 bases. The CDR3 has 15 amino acids. CDR3 protein: CASSLAGGLFETQYF. CDR3 DNA: TGTGCCAGCAGTCTAGCGGGGGGGCTTTTCGAGACCCAGTACTTC.

This chain connects TRBV7-8 to TRBJ2-1; D perhaps matches TRBD1 (6 bases). In germline, CDR1 is SGHVS, CDR2 FQNEAQ. This CDR3 has 15 amino acids. The V gene lost 5 bases and the J gene lost 8 bases, with 19 bases spanning the gap. CDR3 sequence reads: CASSLGGGVGDEQFF. The CDR3 nucleotides are TGTGCCAGCAGCCTTGGGGGCGGAGTGGGGGATGAGCAGTTCTTC. Drawing the rest from reference TRBV7-8 and TRBJ2-1, the complete variable domain is GAGVSQSPRYKVAKRGQDVALRCDPISGHVSLFWYQQALGQGPEFLTYFQNEAQLDKSGLPSDRFFAERPEGSVSTLKIQRTQQEDSAVYLCASSLGGGVGDEQFFGPGTRLTVL.

This clonotype was seen ten or more times. The rearrangement joins TRBV7-9 to TRBJ2-1, with D tentatively TRBD2 (6 bases). CDR3 length: 17 amino acids. Per germline, CDR1 SEHNR and CDR2 FQNEAQ (reference sequence). Trimming pared 3 bases from V and 5 bases from J, leaving 20 bases between. The CDR3 protein is CASSLGSHPWGDNEQFF. For the CDR3, the DNA is TGTGCCAGCAGCTTGGGAAGTCATCCCTGGGGGGACAATGAGCAGTTCTTC.

This clonotype was counted a few times. A read error may produce the germline difference seen at one junction end. The rearrangement links TRBV15 to TRBJ2-4, with TRBD1 matching over 8 bases. The germline gives CDR1 LNHNV, CDR2 YYDKDF (reference sequence). CDR3 length equals 15 residues. In nucleotides, the CDR3 is TGTGCCACCAGCAGAGATTGGGGACAGGAAAACCTTCAGTACTTC. This codes for CATSRDWGQENLQYF.

This chain uses TRBV2 with TRBJ2-1; D uncertain. Trimming left V 4 bases short and J 8 bases short, with 9 bases between. The germline V gene has CDR1 SNHLY and CDR2 FYNNEI. The CDR3 is 12 amino acids. The CDR3 nucleotides are TGTGCCAGCAGTGTAGGTAATGATGAGCAGTTCTTC. Translation: CASSVGNDEQFF. Full variable domain (outside the CDR3, taken from reference TRBV2 and TRBJ2-1): EPEVTQTPSHQVTQMGQEVILRCVPISNHLYFYWYRQILGQKVEFLVSFYNNEISEKSEIFDDQFSVERPDGSNFTLKIRSTKLEDSAMYFCASSVGNDEQFFGPGTRLTVL.

CDR3 amino acids: CASSQRDRVSDTQYF. CDR3 bases: TGCGCCAGCAGCCAGCGGGACAGGGTATCAGATACGCAGTATTTT. The V gene is TRBV5-1, the J gene TRBJ2-3, with 9 bases matching TRBD1. Germline trimming cut 4 bases from V and 4 bases from J; bases unmatched to any gene: 7. The CDR3 sequence is 15 residues long. Germline V gene data show CDR1 as SGHRS and CDR2 as YFSETQ.

This clonotype has a count of ten or more. The chain uses TRBV6-2 or TRBV6-3 and TRBJ2-1; the D call may be TRBD1 or TRBD2 (7 bases each). CDR3 length equals 15 residues. In germline, CDR1 is MNHEY, CDR2 SVGEGT. The ends were cut back, 2 bases at V and 7 bases at J, with 15 bases in the middle. As DNA, the CDR3 is TGTGCCAGCAGTTACGGGGAGGGGGCTACGAATGAGCAGTTCTTC. This gives the protein CASSYGEGATNEQFF.

This rearrangement joins TRBV12-3 or TRBV12-4 to TRBJ1-6; D gene unclear. This CDR3 is built from 14 residues. V shed 6 bases and J shed 9 bases, with 15 bases lying between them. Written as DNA, the CDR3 is TGTGCCAGCAGCCGCCCCAGCCCGATTTCACCCCTCCACTTT. Translated, it gives CASSRPSPISPLHF.

This clonotype has just a few counts. The chain is built from TRBV19 and TRBJ1-5, with D unclear. This CDR3 comprises 14 residues. The V end was cut by 3 bases, the J end by 3 bases, with 9 bases between. Germline V CDR1 and CDR2: LNHDA, SQIVND (reference sequence). The CDR3 nucleotides read TGTGCCAGTAGTATGGTACGAATCAATCAGCCCCAGCATTTT. Translating gives CASSMVRINQPQHF.

This clonotype was detected many times. The chain couples TRBV15 to TRBJ1-2; the D is unclear. CDR1 is LNHNV and CDR2 is YYDKDF in the germline V gene (reference sequence). The CDR3 has 15 amino acids. The germline V and J ends were trimmed by 2 bases and 9 bases, with 19 bases remaining between them. This chain's CDR3 is CATSRPIRTIERYTF. The DNA for the CDR3 is TGTGCCACCAGCAGACCGATACGAACAATTGAGCGCTACACCTTC.